Listed here are 21 T cell receptor beta chains from one sample, sequenced in a study of ipilimumab plus nivolumab after autologous stem cell transplantation. Clones were sequenced by immunoSEQ multiplex PCR, and TCRdb holds only the in-frame ones, with some missing. The repertoire holds 20,000 to 30,000 clones, around 83% seen once, with around 5.5% in the top ten. Sequenced here: PBMCs, sampled in a trial of ipilimumab plus nivolumab as post-transplant consolidation. These receptors were collected from a male donor with diffuse large B-cell lymphoma.

The rearrangement links TRBV2 to TRBJ2-2; D is perhaps TRBD1 or TRBD2 (5 bases each). Trimming removed 7 bases at V and 6 bases at J, with 15 bases between. Looked up from germline, CDR1 is SNHLY and CDR2 is FYNNEI. The CDR3 runs to 14 residues. The CDR3 spells CASTEGPLAGELFF. DNA of the CDR3: TGTGCCAGCACCGAGGGGCCCTTGGCCGGGGAGCTGTTTTTT.

The V and J genes are TRBV20-1 and TRBJ2-5; TRBD2 might be the D (5 bases). The V end lost 7 bases, the J end lost 2 bases, and 8 bases lay between the germline ends. Germline V gene lookup returns CDR1 DFQATT and CDR2 SNEGSKA (reference sequence). The CDR3 length is 11 residues. For the CDR3, the DNA is TGCAGTGGGGAGACACAAGAGACCCAGTACTTC. It encodes CSGETQETQYF.

V and J are TRBV18 and TRBJ2-5; no clear D. Germline CDR1 is KGHSH and CDR2 is LQKENI. Trimming cost V 5 bases and J 1 base, with 8 bases left between them. The CDR3 totals 13 residues. The CDR3 DNA reads TGTGCCAGCTCAACGGCAGGCCAAGAGACCCAGTACTTC. Translation gives CASSTAGQETQYF.

The chain recombines TRBV12-5 with TRBJ2-7, with a tentative D call TRBD2 (5 bases). CDR3 size: 10 residues. Trimming took off 5 bases at V and 12 bases at J, with 11 bases between the two ends. CDR1 is LGHNT and CDR2 is FRNRAP in the germline V gene. The CDR3 DNA follows: TGTGCTAGTGGTATTTCTAGCTTGTACTTC. This sequence encodes CASGISSLYF.

This rearrangement joins TRBV6-5 to TRBJ1-2; no reliable D call. V was cut by 6 bases and J by 3 bases, with 11 bases left in between. In germline, CDR1 is MNHEY, CDR2 SVGAGI. CDR3 size: 13 residues. The CDR3 region is CASSPQGDYGYTF. Written as DNA, the CDR3 is TGTGCCAGCAGCCCTCAAGGAGACTATGGCTACACCTTC.

The J gene is TRBJ1-3, the V gene TRBV15; weak D call: TRBD1 (5 bases). With 5 bases removed from V and 0 bases from J, the gap between germline ends came to 8 bases. The CDR3 has 14 residues. The germline V gene encodes CDR1 LNHNV and CDR2 YYDKDF (reference sequence). This CDR3 is CATSPGGSGNTIYF. The CDR3 coding sequence is TGTGCCACCAGCCCGGGGGGCTCTGGAAACACCATATATTTT.

In this sample, this clone turned up once. The gene calls are TRBV15 and TRBJ1-3; D is ambiguous. Trimming removed 3 bases from V and 2 bases from J, with 8 bases in between. The CDR3 has 14 amino acids. Germline values: CDR1 LNHNV, CDR2 YYDKDF (reference sequence). CDR3 nucleotide sequence: TGTGCCACCAGCAGCCAGAGAACTGGAAACACCATATATTTT. It specifies CATSSQRTGNTIYF.

The J gene is TRBJ2-5, the V gene TRBV11-2; tentative D call: TRBD2 (6 bases). Germline-derived CDR1 and CDR2 are SGHAT and FQNNGV. Trimming removed 5 bases from V and 5 bases from J, with 12 bases in between. The CDR3 sequence is 13 residues long. The DNA for the CDR3 is TGTGCCAGCAGCCTGACTAGTTCGGAGACCCAGTACTTC. Protein: CASSLTSSETQYF.

The gene calls are TRBV9 and TRBJ2-7; no firm D call. The CDR3 has 15 amino acids. The V end lost 6 bases, the J end lost 0 bases, and 16 bases lay between the germline ends. The germline CDR1 and CDR2 sequences are SGDLS and YYNGEE. The DNA for the CDR3 is TGTGCCAGCACCCAGAGGAGCCAGAGCTCCTACGAGCAGTACTTC. Amino acid sequence: CASTQRSQSSYEQYF.

The rearrangement links TRBV13 to TRBJ2-7, with D possibly called TRBD1 or TRBD2 (5 bases each). Germline CDR1 PRHDT, CDR2 FYEKMQ (reference sequence). This CDR3 has 13 residues. The germline V and J ends were trimmed by 5 bases and 3 bases, with 11 bases remaining between them. The CDR3 sequence is CASSPEGLYEQYF. As DNA, the CDR3 is TGTGCCAGCAGCCCCGAGGGGCTCTACGAGCAGTACTTC.

This rearrangement joins TRBV6-6 to TRBJ2-5; possible D gene TRBD2, 7 bases. The CDR3 is 14 residues long. In germline, CDR1 is MNHNY, CDR2 SVGAGI (reference sequence). V lost 6 bases and J lost 5, with 16 bases in between. As DNA, the CDR3 is TGTGCCAGCAGCCGATCGGGGGGCTTGGAGACCCAGTACTTC. Translating it yields CASSRSGGLETQYF.

The chain employs TRBV19 and TRBJ1-2; TRBD1 is a possible D gene (5 bases). V was trimmed by 8 bases and J by 5 bases, leaving 18 bases between them. In germline, CDR1 is LNHDA, CDR2 SQIVND (reference sequence). The CDR3 runs to 14 residues. The CDR3, as DNA: TGTGCCAGTTCACTTACATGGGGCCTATATGGCTACACCTTC. Its protein product is CASSLTWGLYGYTF.

This clone was recorded once. The V and J genes are TRBV4-1 and TRBJ2-5, with TRBD1 matching over 11 bases. Germline loops: CDR1 MGHRA, CDR2 YSYEKL. The CDR3 length is 14 residues. The junction had 4 bases not matched to a gene; V was cut back by 9 bases and J by 1 base. Written as DNA, the CDR3 is TGCGCCAGACGGGACAGGGGGACCCAAGAGACCCAGTACTTC. Its translation: CARRDRGTQETQYF.

The chain links TRBV18 to TRBJ2-1, with 9 nucleotides matching TRBD2. The ends lost 0 bases at V and 9 bases at J; junction bases unmatched: 9. CDR1 is KGHSH and CDR2 is LQKENI in the germline V gene. The CDR3 has 16 residues. The CDR3 sequence: CASSPPGRGGQSEQFF. The CDR3 coding sequence is TGTGCCAGCTCACCACCGGGGCGGGGGGGCCAGAGTGAGCAGTTCTTC.

The gene calls are TRBV6-5 and TRBJ1-3, with 9 bases lining up with TRBD1. The germline CDR1 and CDR2 sequences are MNHEY and SVGAGI. J was trimmed by 3 bases and V by 5 bases; bases with no gene match: 5. The CDR3 contains 15 residues. The CDR3 spells CASSPGQGFGNTIYF. In DNA form, the CDR3 reads TGTGCCAGCAGTCCGGGACAGGGTTTTGGAAACACCATATATTTT.

The V gene is TRBV4-1, the J gene TRBJ1-3; no clear D. V was cut by 0 bases and J by 2 bases, with 11 bases left in between. The CDR3 contains 16 residues. Germline assignment: CDR1 MGHRA and CDR2 YSYEKL. CDR3 sequence: CASSQDITRAGNTIYF. The CDR3 DNA reads as TGCGCCAGCAGCCAAGATATCACCCGGGCTGGAAACACCATATATTTT.

The V call is TRBV19, the J call TRBJ2-7; D gene uncertain. Germline assignment: CDR1 LNHDA and CDR2 SQIVND (reference sequence). The CDR3 is made up of 13 amino acids. Trimming cost V 7 bases and J 6 bases, with 16 bases left between them. The CDR3 nucleotides read TGTGCCAGTACCCCCTCGAATGGGGTCGAGCAGTACTTC. This encodes CASTPSNGVEQYF.

The chain has TRBV19 and TRBJ2-3; 9 nucleotides match TRBD1. CDR1 LNHDA and CDR2 SQIVND come from the germline V gene (reference sequence). V was clipped by 6 bases and J by 4 bases; unmatched bases: 14. CDR3 length: 17 amino acids. The CDR3 here is CASSPSPGQGKSDTQYF. As DNA, the CDR3 is TGTGCCAGTAGCCCATCCCCGGGACAGGGTAAATCAGATACGCAGTATTTT.

This clone was seen only a few times. The chain recombines TRBV6-5 with TRBJ2-1, with D hard to call. The germline CDR1 and CDR2 sequences are MNHEY and SVGAGI. V was pared by 2 bases and J by 3 bases, with 8 bases between. This CDR3 has 14 amino acids. The CDR3 DNA reads as TGTGCCAGCAGTTACGGCTCGGGCTACAATGAGCAGTTCTTC. This sequence encodes CASSYGSGYNEQFF.

V and J are TRBV5-4 and TRBJ2-7; D is unresolved. From germline, CDR1 is SGHNT and CDR2 YYREEE (reference sequence). V was shortened by 4 bases and J by 1 base, with 9 bases between the two germline ends. The CDR3 runs to 13 residues. The CDR3 nucleotides read TGTGCCAGCAGCATTGGGCCGTCCTACGAGCAGTACTTC. Translated: CASSIGPSYEQYF.

The V gene is TRBV29-1, the J gene TRBJ2-5; TRBD2 might be the D (6 bases). The germline gives CDR1 SQVTM, CDR2 ANQGSEA. Trimming took 8 bases from V and 4 from J, leaving 20 bases between them. The CDR3 has 14 amino acids. CDR3 amino acids: CSLRVNRRAETQYF. CDR3 nucleotide sequence: TGCAGCCTCAGGGTCAATCGGAGGGCAGAGACCCAGTACTTC.